This TCR beta chain was sequenced for a study of blood T cell repertoires in COVID-19. Those enrolled, adults aged roughly 18 to 95 years, came from about two dozen US areas. As processed by the authors: Reference gene primer amplification gave estimated nucleated cell counts. Using immunoSEQ multiplex PCR, the repertoire was profiled, and TCRdb retains in-frame clones only, with some absent. The V and J calls and the clone size are those of that table, but D and trimming were determined from the DNA. The table lists over 350,000 clones, 70% to 90% of them singletons. The CDR3 totals 16 residues. V was clipped by 5 bases and J by 8 bases; unmatched bases: 10. In germline, CDR1 is LNHDA, CDR2 SQIVND (reference sequence).

Material for sequencing was PBMCs or T cells enriched from blood (not recorded which). The chain employs TRBV19 and TRBJ1-6, with TRBD1 matching over 9 bases. This clonotype was obtained from a woman aged 18-30 years with acute COVID-19. CDR3 amino acids: CASSPSPGQGYSPLHF. CDR3 sequence (DNA): TGTGCCAGTAGTCCATCTCCGGGACAGGGATATTCACCCCTCCACTTT.